The 25 T cell receptor beta chains presented below share a single source sample, sequenced in a study of T cells in Graves' hyperthyroidism and ophthalmopathy. Amplified TCR beta CDR3 regions derived from RNA transcripts. The HTBI primer set served for first-round RT-PCR of the TCR CDR3. TCRdb ran MiXCR on the multiplex PCR reads and lists one entry per CDR3 protein. This sample has some 580,000 distinct CDR3 sequences, with more than 15% found just once. Sequenced sample: blood. These TCRs come from a woman between 40 and 50 years old with Graves' ophthalmopathy.

The sample holds many counts of this clonotype. V usage is TRBV27 and J usage is TRBJ1-6; D is undetermined. CDR3 length: 15 residues. In germline, CDR1 is MNHEY, CDR2 SMNVEV (reference sequence). V lost 0 bases and J lost 8, with 11 bases in between. The CDR3 here is CASSLSPHWDSPLHF. The CDR3, as DNA: TGTGCCAGCAGTTTATCGCCACATTGGGATTCACCCCTCCACTTT.

This clonotype appeared many times. The CDR3 DNA reads TGCAGTGCTAGAGGAGGGGCTAGCCTGGACGATACGCAGTATTTT. This gives the protein CSARGGASLDDTQYF. This chain links TRBV20-1 with TRBJ2-3; D could derive from TRBD1 or TRBD2 (5 bases each). The germline V and J ends were trimmed by 1 base and 6 bases, with 17 bases remaining between them. Germline V gene lookup returns CDR1 DFQATT and CDR2 SNEGSKA (reference sequence). The CDR3 has 15 amino acids.

The genes are TRBV6-1 and TRBJ1-5; 7 bases are shared with TRBD1. This CDR3 has 17 residues. The germline V gene has CDR1 MNHNS and CDR2 SASEGT. V lost 5 bases to trimming and J lost 2 bases; unmatched junction nucleotides: 12. The CDR3 bases are TGTGCCAGCAGTCAAAGCGTACAGGGGTCGGGCAATCAGCCCCAGCATTTT. Its translation: CASSQSVQGSGNQPQHF.

This clonotype was seen many times. The chain recombines TRBV28 with TRBJ2-7; D not certain. Trimming removed 3 bases at V and 5 bases at J, with 14 bases between. Germline lookup yields CDR1 MDHEN and CDR2 SYDVKM. The CDR3 spans 14 residues. The CDR3 coding sequence is TGTGCCAGCAGTTTCAATCCCCCCCCTGACGAGCAGTACTTC. Translated, it gives CASSFNPPPDEQYF.

This clonotype was observed many times. The CDR3 loop is CSARDKRAVDQETQYF. CDR3 in DNA: TGCAGTGCTAGAGATAAAAGGGCGGTAGACCAAGAGACCCAGTACTTC. The gene calls are TRBV20-1 and TRBJ2-5; D ambiguous. This CDR3 comprises 16 residues. Germline V CDR1 and CDR2: DFQATT, SNEGSKA (reference sequence). V dropped 0 bases and J dropped 0 bases, with 14 bases sitting between them.

In its sample, this clonotype was seen a few times. This chain links TRBV7-2 with TRBJ2-5; a weak D match, TRBD2 (5 bases). V was shortened by 5 bases and J by 5 bases, with 12 bases between the two germline ends. CDR3 size: 13 residues. Germline V gene lookup returns CDR1 SGHTA and CDR2 FQGNSA. The CDR3 DNA is TGTGCCAGCAGCCCCCAGAGGGCTGAGACCCAGTACTTC. Its protein product is CASSPQRAETQYF.

In its sample, this clonotype was seen many times. The chain has TRBV30 and TRBJ1-1; no definite D call. The CDR3 sequence is 13 residues long. Trimming took 0 bases from V and 4 from J, leaving 9 bases between them. Per germline, CDR1 GTSNPN and CDR2 SVGIG (reference sequence). The CDR3 DNA follows: TGTGCCTGGAGTGTAAAGGGCACCACTGAAGCTTTCTTT. As protein: CAWSVKGTTEAFF.

This clonotype was detected only once. The chain combines TRBV6-1 with TRBJ2-2; D is uncertain. CDR3 length: 12 residues. Trimming left V 6 bases short and J 6 bases short, with 8 bases between. Germline V CDR1 and CDR2: MNHNS, SASEGT. The CDR3 bases are TGTGCCAGCAGCAAACATGCCGGGGAGCTGTTTTTT. Translating gives CASSKHAGELFF.

This clonotype came up many times. The chain carries TRBV18 and TRBJ2-1; TRBD1 might be the D (6 bases). Trimming pared 2 bases from V and 0 bases from J, leaving 11 bases between. The length of the CDR3 is 16 residues. Germline-derived CDR1 and CDR2 are KGHSH and LQKENI. The CDR3, as DNA: TGTGCCAGCTCACCATCTAGGGGGAGCTCCTACAATGAGCAGTTCTTC. It codes for CASSPSRGSSYNEQFF.

In its sample, this clonotype was seen many times. The rearrangement uses TRBV2 and TRBJ2-2; 7 nucleotides line up with TRBD2. With V trimmed by 5 bases and J by 1 base, 4 bases remained unmatched. The CDR3 contains 15 residues. CDR1 and CDR2 (germline): SNHLY, FYNNEI. CDR3 DNA sequence: TGTGCCAGCAGTCCATGGGGGGGGAACACCGGGGAGCTGTTTTTT. Protein sequence: CASSPWGGNTGELFF.

This clonotype was seen a few times. The genes are TRBV29-1 and TRBJ2-7, with a tentative D call TRBD1 (6 bases). This CDR3 has 14 residues. CDR1 and CDR2 (germline): SQVTM, ANQGSEA. The V and J ends lost 8 bases and 3 bases respectively, with 20 bases between them. The CDR3 is CSTIQGNGIYEQYF. The CDR3 DNA sequence: TGCAGCACGATACAGGGTAACGGAATCTACGAGCAGTACTTC.

Many counts were recorded for this clonotype. V gene TRBV7-3 combines with J gene TRBJ2-1, with a tentative D call TRBD2 (7 bases). The CDR3 contains 15 residues. Germline V gene lookup returns CDR1 SGHTA and CDR2 FQGTGA. Trimming cost V 0 bases and J 12 bases, with 18 bases left between them. The CDR3 reads CASSLTSGDYAMQFF. For the CDR3, the DNA is TGTGCCAGCAGCTTAACGTCAGGGGACTACGCGATGCAGTTCTTC.

The sample holds many counts of this clonotype. The chain carries TRBV7-8 and TRBJ2-7, with 10 bases that match TRBD1. V was pared by 2 bases and J by 2 bases, with 3 bases of the junction left unmatched. The germline V gene encodes CDR1 SGHVS and CDR2 FQNEAQ. There are 15 residues in the CDR3. CDR3 loop: CASSLQGQGPYEQYF. The CDR3 nucleotides are TGTGCCAGCAGCTTACAGGGACAGGGGCCCTACGAGCAGTACTTC.

This clonotype was counted only a few times. V and J are TRBV9 and TRBJ1-6; D might be TRBD1 (5 bases). CDR3 length: 18 amino acids. The germline gives CDR1 SGDLS, CDR2 YYNGEE. Trimming pared 0 bases from V and 0 bases from J, leaving 13 bases between. In DNA, the CDR3 is TGTGCCAGCAGCGTAGGACCCCGAGACAGCTCCTATAATTCACCCCTCCACTTT. It translates to CASSVGPRDSSYNSPLHF.

This clonotype has a handful of counts. This sequence joins TRBV19 and TRBJ1-2, with 8 positions matching TRBD1. This CDR3 has 14 amino acids. Trimming cost V 6 bases and J 7 bases; bases outside gene matches: 10. Germline V CDR1 and CDR2: LNHDA, SQIVND (reference sequence). CDR3 DNA: TGTGCCAGTAGAGATGGACAGGGCGGGTTTGGCTACACCTTC. Residues: CASRDGQGGFGYTF.

This clonotype was recorded many times. The genes are TRBV7-2 and TRBJ1-2; 7 bases map to TRBD1. Trimming cost V 1 base and J 7 bases; bases outside gene matches: 3. Germline CDR1 is SGHTA and CDR2 is FQGNSA. The CDR3 consists of 13 residues. The CDR3 DNA reads as TGTGCCAGCAGCTTAGTGGCAGGGGGTGGCTACACCTTC. It is translated as CASSLVAGGGYTF.

This clonotype was recorded many times. The chain employs TRBV11-2 and TRBJ2-5, with D maybe TRBD2 (6 bases). From germline, CDR1 is SGHAT and CDR2 FQNNGV. This CDR3 contains 18 residues. Trimming removed 5 bases at V and 3 bases at J, with 25 bases between. CDR3 residues: CASSLRGVREPRKETQYF. DNA of the CDR3: TGTGCCAGCAGCCTAAGAGGGGTCCGGGAGCCCAGAAAAGAGACCCAGTACTTC.

This clonotype was detected ten times or more. The chain carries TRBV20-1 and TRBJ2-1; D perhaps matches TRBD2 (5 bases). The CDR3 runs to 14 residues. V lost 6 bases and J 5 bases, leaving 17 bases between the germline ends. Germline V gene sequence: CDR1 DFQATT, CDR2 SNEGSKA (reference sequence). The CDR3 reads CSAPGDSYHNEQFF. The CDR3 DNA is TGCAGTGCCCCCGGGGATAGCTACCACAATGAGCAGTTCTTC.

In its sample, this clonotype was seen a few times. This chain joins TRBV7-2 and TRBJ2-1; D remains unclear. V was trimmed by 1 base and J by 7 bases, leaving 8 bases between them. Germline V gene lookup returns CDR1 SGHTA and CDR2 FQGNSA. The CDR3 runs to 13 residues. CDR3 in amino acids: CASSLGNLNEQFF. The CDR3 DNA sequence: TGTGCCAGCAGCTTAGGGAATTTAAATGAGCAGTTCTTC.

This clonotype occurred a few times. The chain combines TRBV6-1 with TRBJ1-1; 8 bases are a match to TRBD1. The CDR3 loop spans 14 amino acids. V lost 5 bases to trimming and J lost 3 bases; unmatched junction nucleotides: 5. The germline gives CDR1 MNHNS, CDR2 SASEGT. The DNA for the CDR3 is TGTGCCAGCAGTTCTACAGGGGGACACACTGAAGCTTTCTTT. Translated, it gives CASSSTGGHTEAFF.

This clonotype was found many times. The rearrangement joins TRBV27 to TRBJ2-7; a weak D match, TRBD2 (5 bases). The V and J ends lost 4 bases and 0 bases respectively, with 10 bases between them. Germline CDR1 and CDR2: MNHEY and SMNVEV (reference sequence). The CDR3 loop spans 14 amino acids. CDR3 loop: CASSWSGVSYEQYF. The DNA of the CDR3 is TGTGCCAGCAGTTGGTCCGGGGTCTCCTACGAGCAGTACTTC.

This sequence joins TRBV2 and TRBJ2-3; D possibly matches TRBD1 or TRBD2 (6 bases each). Trimming left V 11 bases short and J 3 bases short, with 21 bases between. The CDR3 has 15 amino acids. The germline V gene has CDR1 SNHLY and CDR2 FYNNEI. CDR3 nucleotides: TGTGCCTCCGACCGGGGGCGGGACCCGACAGATACGCAGTATTTT. Encoded protein: CASDRGRDPTDTQYF.

This clonotype appeared a few times. A much larger clone sits a single nucleotide away, making a read error possible. The rearrangement joins TRBV12-3 or TRBV12-4 to TRBJ2-1; 9 bases align to TRBD2. The CDR3 has 14 residues. The CDR3 DNA reads TGTACCAGCAGTTCTGGGACTAGCATCCATGAGCAGTTCTTC. The encoded protein is CTSSSGTSIHEQFF.

This clonotype has a count of ten or more. The chain employs TRBV20-1 and TRBJ1-6, with D uncertain. The V and J ends lost 2 bases and 7 bases respectively, with 15 bases between them. This CDR3 is built from 15 residues. CDR1 and CDR2 from the germline V gene are DFQATT and SNEGSKA (reference sequence). This chain's CDR3 is CSARRDGKENSPLHF. CDR3 in DNA: TGCAGTGCTAGAAGGGATGGGAAGGAAAATTCACCCCTCCACTTT.

The chain is built from TRBV9 and TRBJ2-1; D assignment may be TRBD1 or TRBD2 (5 bases each). CDR3 length: 15 residues. V shed 2 bases and J shed 8 bases, with 17 bases lying between them. Germline lookup yields CDR1 SGDLS and CDR2 YYNGEE. The CDR3 protein is CASSVRGVSGDEQFF. CDR3 sequence (DNA): TGTGCCAGCAGCGTCAGAGGGGTATCGGGCGATGAGCAGTTCTTC.